The 27 T cell receptor beta chains below were found in one sample sequenced in a study of blood T cell repertoires in COVID-19. Some clones are missing from TCRdb's copy, which holds only in-frame ones; the method was immunoSEQ multiplex PCR. The data contain some 250,000 clones, 65% to 90% of them singletons. Sequencing used PBMCs or T cells enriched from blood (not recorded which). These receptors came from a man aged 18 to 30 who had recovered from COVID-19.

This chain uses TRBV7-8 with TRBJ1-2; maybe TRBD1 (5 bases). The CDR3 totals 15 residues. Germline CDR1 is SGHVS and CDR2 is FQNEAQ. Trimming removed 0 bases at V and 7 bases at J, with 15 bases between. The CDR3 DNA reads as TGTGCCAGCAGCTTAGCCGCGCAGGGAATACGTGGCTACACCTTC. It translates to CASSLAAQGIRGYTF.

This clone was found a few times. The DNA for the CDR3 is TGTGCCAGCAGTTCTACCTCTGGGGCCAACGTCCTGACTTTC. This sequence encodes CASSSTSGANVLTF. This chain joins TRBV28 and TRBJ2-6; the D is unclear. Germline CDR1 is MDHEN and CDR2 is SYDVKM. The CDR3 extends over 14 amino acids. The V end was cut by 4 bases, the J end by 0 bases, with 4 bases between.

The chain couples TRBV27 to TRBJ2-1; 10 nucleotides align to TRBD2. After removal of 7 bases from V and 2 bases from J, the junction contained 5 bases not matched to a gene. The length of the CDR3 is 15 residues. Germline values: CDR1 MNHEY, CDR2 SMNVEV (reference sequence). CDR3 in DNA: TGTGCCAGCAACAAACTAGCGGGGACCTACAATGAGCAGTTCTTC. The encoded protein is CASNKLAGTYNEQFF.

This clone was recorded only once. The chain links TRBV27 to TRBJ2-2; D unclear. V gave up 4 bases and J gave up 0 bases, with 3 bases separating them. Germline assignment: CDR1 MNHEY and CDR2 SMNVEV (reference sequence). The CDR3 runs 13 residues. The CDR3 region is CASSSANTGELFF. As DNA, the CDR3 is TGTGCCAGCAGTTCGGCGAACACCGGGGAGCTGTTTTTT.

This chain connects TRBV9 to TRBJ2-3; 7 nucleotides line up with TRBD1. Germline V gene sequence: CDR1 SGDLS, CDR2 YYNGEE. This CDR3 has 16 residues. The junction had 4 bases not matched to a gene; V was cut back by 0 bases and J by 0 bases. In DNA form, the CDR3 reads TGTGCCAGCAGCGTAGGGACAGGCCCTAGCACAGATACGCAGTATTTT. Amino acids: CASSVGTGPSTDTQYF.

This chain links TRBV28 with TRBJ2-1, with TRBD2 identical over 10 bases. This CDR3 has 17 residues. Germline V gene data show CDR1 as MDHEN and CDR2 as SYDVKM. With 6 bases clipped from V and 9 bases from J, the junction kept 17 bases outside the gene matches. The CDR3 sequence is CASSRPWIAGGAAEQFF. DNA for the CDR3: TGTGCCAGCAGCCGGCCATGGATAGCGGGAGGAGCTGCTGAGCAGTTCTTC.

The genes are TRBV9 and TRBJ1-4; tentative D call: TRBD1 (5 bases). There are 15 residues in the CDR3. Germline V gives CDR1 SGDLS, CDR2 YYNGEE. Trimming removed 0 bases from V and 8 bases from J, with 14 bases in between. The DNA of the CDR3 is TGTGCCAGCAGCGTAGGGGAGGGGTCCGCCGAAAAACTGTTTTTT. Translation: CASSVGEGSAEKLFF.

The chain joins TRBV27 to TRBJ1-5; D gene uncertain. Germline V gene lookup returns CDR1 MNHEY and CDR2 SMNVEV (reference sequence). This CDR3 is built from 13 residues. V lost 2 bases and J 4 bases, leaving 6 bases between the germline ends. The CDR3 DNA is TGTGCCAGCAGTTTAGAACAGAATCAGCCCCAGCATTTT. This encodes CASSLEQNQPQHF.

The chain employs TRBV5-1 and TRBJ2-1; 11 positions match TRBD2. CDR3 size: 16 residues. The V gene's germline CDR1 is SGHRS and CDR2 YFSETQ. V lost 4 bases and J lost 8; bases outside the gene matches: 11. CDR3 protein: CASSNLLAGDGDEQFF. The CDR3 DNA reads as TGCGCCAGCAGCAACCTACTAGCGGGAGATGGCGATGAGCAGTTCTTC.

This sequence joins TRBV27 and TRBJ2-7; 8 bases are a match to TRBD1. In germline, CDR1 is MNHEY, CDR2 SMNVEV (reference sequence). V gave up 7 bases and J gave up 0 bases; unmatched junction bases: 8. This CDR3 contains 15 residues. The CDR3 reads CASKRQGTNSYEQYF. The CDR3 DNA reads as TGTGCCAGCAAGCGACAGGGGACGAACTCCTACGAGCAGTACTTC.

This sequence joins TRBV18 and TRBJ1-1; D gene unclear. The CDR3 runs 14 residues. Trimming stripped 3 bases from V and 0 bases from J, with 8 bases between. The germline gives CDR1 KGHSH, CDR2 LQKENI. For the CDR3, the DNA is TGTGCCAGCTCACCCCCCGCGATGAACACTGAAGCTTTCTTT. This sequence encodes CASSPPAMNTEAFF.

The V and J genes are TRBV19 and TRBJ1-1, with D possibly matching TRBD1 (5 bases). V was clipped by 2 bases and J by 6 bases, with 7 bases between them. The CDR3 length is 12 residues. Germline-derived CDR1 and CDR2 are LNHDA and SQIVND (reference sequence). The CDR3 sequence is CASSIQTAEAFF. CDR3 DNA: TGTGCCAGTAGTATACAGACAGCTGAAGCTTTCTTT.

J is TRBJ1-4 and V is TRBV19; 8 bases fit TRBD1. After removal of 5 bases from V and 7 bases from J, the junction contained 12 bases not matched to a gene. CDR1 and CDR2 from the germline V gene are LNHDA and SQIVND (reference sequence). This CDR3 has 16 residues. The CDR3, as DNA: TGTGCCAGTAGTCCACAGGGGGTGTCCCTTGGTGAAAAACTGTTTTTT. It yields the protein CASSPQGVSLGEKLFF.

The rearrangement joins TRBV10-3 to TRBJ1-2, with 8 bases identical to TRBD1. The junction had 9 bases not matched to a gene; V was cut back by 7 bases and J by 2 bases. This CDR3 spans 15 amino acids. The V gene's germline CDR1 is ENHRY and CDR2 SYGVKD. CDR3: CAITKTGEENYGYTF. CDR3 in DNA: TGTGCCATCACCAAGACAGGGGAGGAGAACTATGGCTACACCTTC.

The rearrangement uses TRBV11-2 and TRBJ1-4, with 8 bases aligning to TRBD1. Germline CDR1 reads SGHAT; CDR2 reads FQNNGV. The trim removed 7 bases at V and 11 bases at J, leaving 9 bases unmatched. The CDR3 totals 13 residues. The CDR3 bases are TGTGCCAGCATCGCCCAGACAGGGGAGAAACTGTTTTTT. Encoded protein: CASIAQTGEKLFF.

V usage is TRBV7-8 and J usage is TRBJ1-5, with 8 nucleotides matching TRBD1. J was trimmed by 0 bases and V by 5 bases; bases with no gene match: 6. CDR1 SGHVS and CDR2 FQNEAQ come from the germline V gene. CDR3 length: 16 amino acids. The CDR3: CASSPRTGISNQPQHF. CDR3 DNA sequence: TGTGCCAGCAGCCCACGGACAGGGATTAGCAATCAGCCCCAGCATTTT.

This clone showed up just a few times. Written as DNA, the CDR3 is TGTGCCAGTAGCCCCAGGGGGAACACTGAAGCTTTCTTT. Translating it yields CASSPRGNTEAFF. This chain connects TRBV19 to TRBJ1-1; a weak D match, TRBD1 (6 bases). The V gene lost 6 bases and the J gene lost 1 base, with 9 bases spanning the gap. The CDR3 extends over 13 amino acids. CDR1 and CDR2 (germline): LNHDA, SQIVND (reference sequence).

The CDR3 bases are TGTGCCAGCAGCTTTAACGCCGGTGAAGCTTTCTTT. Protein product: CASSFNAGEAFF. The chain is built from TRBV12-3 or TRBV12-4 and TRBJ1-1; no firm D call. The CDR3 spans 12 residues. The V and J ends lost 6 bases and 7 bases respectively, with 12 bases between them.

The chain combines TRBV7-9 with TRBJ2-2; tentative D call: TRBD1 (5 bases). Germline-derived CDR1 and CDR2 are SEHNR and FQNEAQ (reference sequence). CDR3 length: 15 residues. The V end was cut by 5 bases, the J end by 5 bases, with 15 bases between. Here the CDR3 DNA reads TGTGCCAGCAGCCTATTCTGGGGCGAGACCGGGGAGCTGTTTTTT. This translates into CASSLFWGETGELFF.

This clone appeared a single time. J is TRBJ1-1 and V is TRBV10-3, with D perhaps TRBD1 (5 bases). The CDR3 runs to 14 residues. Germline V gene lookup returns CDR1 ENHRY and CDR2 SYGVKD. Deletions cut 0 bases from V and 5 bases from J, with 10 bases between. The CDR3 region has the DNA TGTGCCATCAGTGAGTCGGGGCGGTGGACTGAAGCTTTCTTT. Protein sequence: CAISESGRWTEAFF.

This chain uses TRBV13 with TRBJ2-1; the D gene is possibly TRBD2 (5 bases). From germline, CDR1 is PRHDT and CDR2 FYEKMQ (reference sequence). This CDR3 is built from 16 residues. The V gene lost 5 bases and the J gene lost 2 bases, with 16 bases spanning the gap. The CDR3 coding sequence is TGTGCCAGCAGCCCCCCCAGCGGTCAGACCTACAATGAGCAGTTCTTC. Its protein is CASSPPSGQTYNEQFF.

The chain combines TRBV11-2 with TRBJ2-7; 8 nucleotides align to TRBD2. Trimming cost V 4 bases and J 3 bases; bases outside gene matches: 5. Germline V lookup: CDR1 SGHAT, CDR2 FQNNGV. CDR3 length equals 14 residues. Written as DNA, the CDR3 is TGTGCCAGCAGCTCGGGGGGGCGCGTCTACGAGCAGTACTTC. Its translation is CASSSGGRVYEQYF.

This chain uses TRBV24-1 with TRBJ2-2; 7 bases align to TRBD1. This CDR3 is built from 14 residues. The V and J ends lost 7 bases and 6 bases, in that order; junction bases with no gene match: 7. Germline V CDR1 and CDR2: KGHDR, SFDVKD. The CDR3 DNA is TGTGCCACCAGGGAAACAGGGGACGCCGGGGAGCTGTTTTTT. This encodes CATRETGDAGELFF.

A remark on this clone: Distinct nucleotide sequences in the sample also encode this CDR3. CDR3 amino acids: CASSLLSNEQFF. The CDR3 DNA reads TGTGCCAGCAGCTTACTGTCCAATGAGCAGTTCTTC. V is TRBV11-3 and J is TRBJ2-1; D remains unclear. Germline V CDR1 and CDR2: SGHNT, YENEEA. Trimming took off 2 bases at V and 6 bases at J, with 5 bases between the two ends. The CDR3 runs 12 residues.

The V and J genes are TRBV18 and TRBJ1-2, with TRBD1 matching over 9 bases. The junction had 11 bases not matched to a gene; V was cut back by 5 bases and J by 7 bases. The germline V gene encodes CDR1 KGHSH and CDR2 LQKENI. The CDR3 contains 15 residues. In nucleotides, the CDR3 is TGTGCCAGCTCATTGCGGGACAGGGATGCAGGTGGCTACACCTTC. This encodes CASSLRDRDAGGYTF. Filled out from reference TRBV18 and TRBJ1-2, the complete variable domain reads NAGVMQNPRHLVRRRGQEARLRCSPMKGHSHVYWYRQLPEEGLKFMVYLQKENIIDESGMPKERFSAEFPKEGPSILRIQQVVRGDSAAYFCASSLRDRDAGGYTFGSGTRLTVV.

The chain couples TRBV5-1 to TRBJ2-2; TRBD2 agrees at 8 bases. Germline CDR1 SGHRS, CDR2 YFSETQ. This CDR3 region has 15 residues. V lost 0 bases and J lost 5; bases outside the gene matches: 3. For the CDR3, the DNA is TGCGCCAGCAGCTTGGGAATAGCGGGAACCGGGGAGCTGTTTTTT. Protein product: CASSLGIAGTGELFF.

This sequence joins TRBV18 and TRBJ1-1; TRBD1 matches at 7 bases. V was pared by 1 base and J by 5 bases, with 10 bases of the junction left unmatched. The CDR3 consists of 16 residues. CDR1 KGHSH and CDR2 LQKENI come from the germline V gene. The CDR3 here is CASSPQGAGSKTEAFF. The CDR3 nucleotides are TGTGCCAGCTCACCACAGGGGGCAGGGTCGAAAACTGAAGCTTTCTTT.